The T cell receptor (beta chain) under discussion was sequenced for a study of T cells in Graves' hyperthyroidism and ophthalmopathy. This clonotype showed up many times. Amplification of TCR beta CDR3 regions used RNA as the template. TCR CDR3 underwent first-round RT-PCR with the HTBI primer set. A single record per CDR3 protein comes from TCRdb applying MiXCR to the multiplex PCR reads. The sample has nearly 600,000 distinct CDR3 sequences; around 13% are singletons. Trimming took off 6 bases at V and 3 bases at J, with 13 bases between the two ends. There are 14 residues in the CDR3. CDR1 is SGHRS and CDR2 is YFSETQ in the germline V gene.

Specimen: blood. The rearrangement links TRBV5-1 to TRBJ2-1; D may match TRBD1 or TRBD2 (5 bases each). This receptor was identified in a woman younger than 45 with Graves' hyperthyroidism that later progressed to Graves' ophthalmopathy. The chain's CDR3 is CASTPGTSYNEQFF. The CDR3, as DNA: TGCGCCAGCACCCCGGGGACCAGCTACAATGAGCAGTTCTTC.